This record concerns one T cell receptor (beta chain) sequence. What it binds is unknown. The sample originates from a study of T cell repertoires in cytomegalovirus infection. Study results and limitations: HLA-C-restricted CMV-specific TCR beta clonotypes were dominant in the ex vivo response.

V was cut by 5 bases and J by 7 bases, with 18 bases left in between. From germline, CDR1 is SGHNT and CDR2 YENEEA. The CDR3 loop spans 15 amino acids. Each CDR3 protein is one row after TCRdb ran MiXCR on the reads. Seen here are 49,000 or so distinct CDR3 sequences, approximately 20% observed once, and the top ten hold 53%. This TCR derives from a human donor in good health (CMV status not recorded). Some clones in this sample may be carry-over from other donors' samples. The source material was CD8+ T cells from cultured PBMCs, sampled from culture after CMV antigen stimulation. This chain uses TRBV11-3 with TRBJ2-1, with D perhaps TRBD2 (6 bases). Here the CDR3 reads CASSPWRGSGNEQFF. Here the CDR3 DNA reads TGTGCCAGCAGCCCGTGGCGGGGATCGGGTAATGAGCAGTTCTTC.